The T cell receptor (beta chain) under discussion was sequenced for a study of cytomegalovirus exposure and HLA in healthy donors. Whole-study results and caveats: It was 150 to 200 TCR beta chains that were listed as cytomegalovirus-associated.

This clone was seen a single time. Its antigen is not identified. The PCR was carried out with 60 Vbeta primers and 13 Jbeta primers. The assay was immunoSEQ multiplex PCR, and TCRdb's table has in-frame clones only and misses some. Of more than 110,000 clones in the sample, approximately 79% were seen once. Between the trimmed V and J ends, which lost 6 bases and 4 bases, there was a span of 7 bases. Germline V CDR1 and CDR2: SNHLY, FYNNEI. The CDR3 spans 12 residues. Input material: PBMCs. The chain is built from TRBV2 and TRBJ1-5; D gene ambiguous. This sequence was found in a woman aged 50 to 60 in good health and CMV-seropositive. CDR3 DNA sequence: TGTGCCAGCAGGGGCGTGAATCAGCCCCAGCATTTT. Its translation is CASRGVNQPQHF.